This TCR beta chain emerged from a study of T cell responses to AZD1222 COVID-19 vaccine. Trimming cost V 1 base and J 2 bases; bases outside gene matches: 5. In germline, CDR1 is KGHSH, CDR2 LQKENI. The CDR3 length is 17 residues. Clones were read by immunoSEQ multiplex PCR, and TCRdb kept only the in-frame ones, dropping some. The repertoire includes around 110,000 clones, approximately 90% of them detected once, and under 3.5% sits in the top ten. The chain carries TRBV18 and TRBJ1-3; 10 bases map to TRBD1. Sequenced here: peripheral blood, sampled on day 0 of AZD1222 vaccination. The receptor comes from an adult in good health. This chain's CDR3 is CASSPRWDRGAGNTIYF. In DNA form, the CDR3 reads TGTGCCAGCTCACCACGCTGGGACAGGGGAGCTGGAAACACCATATATTTT.